This T cell receptor (beta chain) was sequenced during a study of CD8 T cells in ankylosing spondylitis. TCRdb redid the calling of the 5' RACE reads with MiXCR, one entry per CDR3 protein. This sample has about 200,000 distinct CDR3 sequences, with roughly 12% found just once. Germline V gene data show CDR1 as SGHRS and CDR2 as YFSETQ. This CDR3 is built from 11 residues. Between the trimmed V and J ends, which lost 6 bases and 8 bases, there was a span of 8 bases. Sequenced material: blood, either unsorted or a sorted T cell fraction (not recorded which). The gene calls are TRBV5-1 and TRBJ2-2; unclear D gene. This receptor was taken from a male donor with ankylosing spondylitis or in good health (not recorded which). CDR3 residues: CASTVLGELFF. The CDR3, as DNA: TGCGCCAGCACCGTCCTTGGGGAGCTGTTTTTT.